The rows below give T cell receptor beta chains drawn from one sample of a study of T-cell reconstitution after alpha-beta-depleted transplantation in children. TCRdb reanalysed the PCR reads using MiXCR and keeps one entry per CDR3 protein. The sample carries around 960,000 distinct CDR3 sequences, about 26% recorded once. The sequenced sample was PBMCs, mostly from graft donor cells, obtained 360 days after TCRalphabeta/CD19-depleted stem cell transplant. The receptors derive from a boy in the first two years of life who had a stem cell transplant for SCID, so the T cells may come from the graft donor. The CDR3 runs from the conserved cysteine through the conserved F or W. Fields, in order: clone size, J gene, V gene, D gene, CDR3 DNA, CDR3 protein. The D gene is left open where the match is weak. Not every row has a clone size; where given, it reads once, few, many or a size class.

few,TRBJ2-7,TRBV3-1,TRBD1,TGTGCCAGCAGCCGAACAGGGGACCTCAACTACGAGCAGTACTTC,CASSRTGDLNYEQYF
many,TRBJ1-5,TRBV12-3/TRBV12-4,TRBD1,TGTGCCAGCAGTCCGACAGGGGGGAATCAGCCCCAGCATTTT,CASSPTGGNQPQHF
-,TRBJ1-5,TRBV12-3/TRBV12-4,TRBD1,TGTGCCAGCAGTCCCGGGACAGGTAGGGGCACCAATCAGCCCCAGCATTTT,CASSPGTGRGTNQPQHF
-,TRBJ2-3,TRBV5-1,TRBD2,TGCGCCAGCAGAAGGGACTATTGGCCACCAGATACGCAGTATTTT,CASRRDYWPPDTQYF
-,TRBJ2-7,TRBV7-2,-,TGTGCCAGCAGCCCACCCGGGACGCTCTCCTACGAGCAGTACTTC,CASSPPGTLSYEQYF
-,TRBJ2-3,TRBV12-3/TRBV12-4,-,TGTGCCAGCAGGGCTAGCACAGATACGCAGTATTTT,CASRASTDTQYF
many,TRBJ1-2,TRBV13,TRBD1,TGTGCCAGCAGCCGGACAGGTCTCTATGGCTACACCTTC,CASSRTGLYGYTF
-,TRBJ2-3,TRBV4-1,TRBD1,TGCGCCAGCAGCCGTTGGACAGGGGGCACAGATACGCAGTATTTT,CASSRWTGGTDTQYF
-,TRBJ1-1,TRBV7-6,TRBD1,TGTGCCAGCAGCTTAGGAGAGACAGGGGAAGCTTTCTTT,CASSLGETGEAFF
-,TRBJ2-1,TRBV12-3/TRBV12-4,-,TGTGCCAGCAGATCGGAGCCTTGGGGGACCTACAATGAGCAGTTCTTC,CASRSEPWGTYNEQFF
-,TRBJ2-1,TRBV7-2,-,TGTGCCAGCAGCACACACAACCACCACTACAATGAGCAGTTCTTC,CASSTHNHHYNEQFF
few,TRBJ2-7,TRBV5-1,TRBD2,TGCGCCAGCAGCTTGGTCCTAGCGGGGCTCGAGCAGTACTTC,CASSLVLAGLEQYF
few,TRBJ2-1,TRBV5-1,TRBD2,TGCGCCAGCAGCTCTAGCGGGGGGTTTAATGAGCAGTTCTTC,CASSSSGGFNEQFF
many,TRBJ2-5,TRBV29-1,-,TGCAGTGTCTCACAAGAGACCCAGTACTTC,CSVSQETQYF
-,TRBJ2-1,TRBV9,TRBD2,TGTGCCAGCAGCGTAGCCCCCAGCGGGGGGTACAATGAGCAGTTCTTC,CASSVAPSGGYNEQFF
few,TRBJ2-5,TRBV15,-,TGTGCCACCAGCAGAGATCAATATGTCAGGGGCGAGACCCAGTACTTC,CATSRDQYVRGETQYF
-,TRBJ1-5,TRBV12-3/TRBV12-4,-,TGTGCCAGCAGTTCAGGACGTCAGCCCCAGCATTTT,CASSSGRQPQHF
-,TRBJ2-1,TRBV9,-,TGTGCCAGCAGCGTAGGTGGGGAGATGCATGAGCAGTTCTTC,CASSVGGEMHEQFF
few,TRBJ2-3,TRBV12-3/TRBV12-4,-,TGTGCCAGCAGCCGCAGACAGGCCCTGAGCACAGATACGCAGTATTTT,CASSRRQALSTDTQYF
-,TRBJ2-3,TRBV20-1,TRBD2,TGCAGTGCTTCCATAGCGGGGGGGTTCACAGATACGCAGTATTTT,CSASIAGGFTDTQYF
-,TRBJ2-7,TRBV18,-,TGTGCCAGCTCACCACAGGGGACGCACGAGCAGTACTTC,CASSPQGTHEQYF
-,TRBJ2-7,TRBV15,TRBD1,TGTGCCACCAGCAGAGGAAAAGGACAGGGGAGCCACGAGCAGTACTTC,CATSRGKGQGSHEQYF
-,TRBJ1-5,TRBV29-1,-,TGCAGCGGGTCAGGTTCTTATAGCAATCAGCCCCAGCATTTT,CSGSGSYSNQPQHF
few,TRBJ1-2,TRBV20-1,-,TGCAGTGCTAGAGGAACAGGGATGGACTATGGCTACACCTTC,CSARGTGMDYGYTF
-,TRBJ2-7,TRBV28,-,TGTGCCAGCACCCCAGACCTGTCGAACGAGCAGTACTTC,CASTPDLSNEQYF
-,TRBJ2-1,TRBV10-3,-,TGTGCCGCCTCGACCCCCGCGGGGCTATCCTACAATGAGCAGTCCTTC,CAASTPAGLSYNEQSF
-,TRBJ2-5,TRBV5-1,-,TGCGCCAGCAGCTTGGAGGCGGGAGAGACCCAGTACTTC,CASSLEAGETQYF
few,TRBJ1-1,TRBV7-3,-,TGTGCCAGCAGCTGGCTAGGAGCAGGGGCCAACTCTAACACTGAAGCTTTCTTT,CASSWLGAGANSNTEAFF
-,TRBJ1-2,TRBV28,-,TGTGCCAGCAGTGGGGAGATCTATGGCTACACCTTC,CASSGEIYGYTF
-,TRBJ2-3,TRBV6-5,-,TGTGCCAGCAGTTCATGGGGCAGTGCAACAGATACGCAGTATTTT,CASSSWGSATDTQYF
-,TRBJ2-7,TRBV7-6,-,TGTGCCAGCAGCCAACTTATTGGGCAGGGCGAGCAGTACTTC,CASSQLIGQGEQYF
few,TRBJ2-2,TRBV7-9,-,TGTGCCAGCAGCTTACCACAAACTCAGGGCACCGGGGAGCTGTTTTTT,CASSLPQTQGTGELFF
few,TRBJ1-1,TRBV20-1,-,TGCAGTGCTAGACAGGGCACTGAAGCTTTCTTT,CSARQGTEAFF
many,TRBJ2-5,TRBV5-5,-,TGTGCCAGCAGCCAAGGGAGATTACAAGAGACCCAGTACTTC,CASSQGRLQETQYF
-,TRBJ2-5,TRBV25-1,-,TGTGCCAGCAGTGGATTAGATAAACGAGAGACCCAGTACTTC,CASSGLDKRETQYF
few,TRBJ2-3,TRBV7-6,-,TGTGCCAGCAGCCCCGGTTGGAATACGCAGTATTTT,CASSPGWNTQYF
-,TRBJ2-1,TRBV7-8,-,TGTGCCAGCAGAGTTACAGGGCATGAGCAGTTCTTC,CASRVTGHEQFF
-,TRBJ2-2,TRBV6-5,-,TGTGCCAGCAGTTACCGTTATAACCCGCAGGGTACCGGGGAGCTGTTTTTT,CASSYRYNPQGTGELFF
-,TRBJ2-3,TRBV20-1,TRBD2,TGCAGTGCCAGTAGAGGGAAGGGGCGGGGGGGCCCAGATACGCAGTATTTT,CSASRGKGRGGPDTQYF
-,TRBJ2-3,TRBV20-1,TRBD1,TGCAGTGCTAGTTTTGGACAGGGGCTAGCAGATACGCAGTATTTT,CSASFGQGLADTQYF
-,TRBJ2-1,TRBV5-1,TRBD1,TGCGCCAGCAGGCCCGGGACAGGGGGCCTCAATGAGCAGTTCTTC,CASRPGTGGLNEQFF
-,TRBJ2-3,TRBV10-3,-,TGTGCCATCAGTGGTGGGCAGGCCCTTAGCACAGATACGCAGTATTTT,CAISGGQALSTDTQYF
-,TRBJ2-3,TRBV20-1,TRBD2,TGCAGTGCCGCTAGCGGGGGGGCCCCAGATACGCAGTATTTT,CSAASGGAPDTQYF
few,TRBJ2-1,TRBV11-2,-,TGTGCCAGCAGCTTAGGAAAGGTCGCGTACAATGAGCAGTTCTTC,CASSLGKVAYNEQFF
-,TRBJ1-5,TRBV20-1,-,TGCAGTGCTGTATTCGGCGCCCAGCCCCAGCATTTT,CSAVFGAQPQHF
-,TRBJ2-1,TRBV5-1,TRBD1,TGCGCCAGCAGTTCCCAAGGGACAGGCGGAAACAATGAGCAGTTCTTC,CASSSQGTGGNNEQFF
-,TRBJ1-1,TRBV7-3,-,TGTGCCAGCAGCTTGAAGGCCTCTAACACTGAAGCTTTCTTT,CASSLKASNTEAFF
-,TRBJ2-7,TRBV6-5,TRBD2,TGTGCCAGCAGTTACTCGATCGGGGGGAACGAGCAGTACTTC,CASSYSIGGNEQYF
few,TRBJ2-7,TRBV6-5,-,TGTGCCAGCAGTTACTCGGAGGCAGGGAGAACCTACGAGCAGTACTTC,CASSYSEAGRTYEQYF
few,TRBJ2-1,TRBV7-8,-,TGTGCCAGCAGCTTAACCCGAGACGTAAATGAGCAGTTCTTC,CASSLTRDVNEQFF
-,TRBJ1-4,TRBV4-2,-,TGTGCCAGCAGCTATACCAACAGGTTGAGTAATGAAAAACTGTTTTTT,CASSYTNRLSNEKLFF
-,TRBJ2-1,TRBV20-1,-,TGCAGTGCCCGTCCGTCATACAATGAGCAGTTCTTC,CSARPSYNEQFF
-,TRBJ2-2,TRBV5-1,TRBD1,TGCGCCAGCAGCTTGGCGGGACAGAAGAACACCGGGGAGCTGTTTTTT,CASSLAGQKNTGELFF
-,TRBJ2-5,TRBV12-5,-,TGTGCTAGTGGGAGCACAGGGTCGGAGACCCAGTACTTC,CASGSTGSETQYF
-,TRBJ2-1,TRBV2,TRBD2,TGTGCCAGCAGCACTGGGGGCGGGGGGTACAATGAGCAGTTCTTC,CASSTGGGGYNEQFF
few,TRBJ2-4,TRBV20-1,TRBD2,TGCAGTGCTAGCGAGGGAGGGGCCAAAAACATTCAGTACTTC,CSASEGGAKNIQYF
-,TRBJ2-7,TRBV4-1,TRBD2,TGCGCCAGCAGCCAAGATCCCCCCCTAGCGGGGGGTACCTACGAGCAGTACTTC,CASSQDPPLAGGTYEQYF
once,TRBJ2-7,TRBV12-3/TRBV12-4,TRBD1,TGTGCCAGCAGTTTACGGGACAGGGAGGCCTACGAGCAGTACTTC,CASSLRDREAYEQYF
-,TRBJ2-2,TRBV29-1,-,TGCAGCGCCGACTTTTACGGCACCGGGGAGCTGTTTTTT,CSADFYGTGELFF